Described below is a single TCR beta chain sequence and its context. Its antigen remains undetermined. Qualities for individual bases were not recorded, and no much larger clone is one base off. The time point label, as the study defines it: peripheral blood 6 weeks after treatment start. The cohort included 25 to 35 patients with locally advanced or metastatic urothelial carcinoma who were treated at Memorial Sloan Kettering on a trial protocol. Peripheral blood mononuclear cells were collected from each patient pretreatment and during treatment, giving between 1 and 8 total time points per patient. The Qiagen DNeasy Blood extraction kit was used to purify genomic DNA from total PBMCs and from tumor samples. PBMCs were collected pretreatment and during treatment and were isolated and stored as previously described. The sample comes from a study of PD-L1 blockade in urothelial cancer (dated by TCRdb to between 2016 and 2019). About the full investigation: Therapy was started around 2014 for all patients, and atezolizumab 1,200 mg was administered intravenously every 3 weeks. About nine tenths of the roughly 29 patients were identified as males with urothelial cancer of bladder origin, and a prior smoking history was reported by 18 of 29 patients. Patients had an ECOG performance status of 0 or 1 and had received between 0 and 3 prior chemotherapy regimens. Blood samples were analyzed at two time points: 3 weeks after treatment start (second dose) and 6 weeks after treatment start. A median of approximately 140,000 T cells and approximately 86,000 unique TCRs was obtained from blood samples, and a median clonality of 0.080 was observed. The study was an exploratory multi-omic analysis of somatic, immune and clinical correlates of response to PD-L1 blockade with atezolizumab in urothelial cancer. Pretreatment tumor samples, along with matched peripheral blood serially collected before and after atezolizumab treatment, were subjected to TCR sequencing. Durable clinical benefit was defined as progression-free survival longer than 6 months, and TCR features were also tested against progression-free and overall survival. In the same patients, whole exome sequencing and RNA sequencing of pretreatment tumors were performed in addition to TCR sequencing. Durable clinical benefit was achieved by nine patients and was not achieved by 20 patients. Twenty-nine patients had pretreatment blood TCR-seq, some 25 had at least one posttreatment blood collection, and some 25 had tumor TCR-seq.

Broader findings and caveats from the paper: Because the sample size was small (n ≈ 29) and many exploratory analyses were performed, the results are intended to be hypothesis-generating. Patients with durable benefit showed greater expansion of tumor-associated TCR clones in peripheral blood 3 weeks after starting treatment (n ≈ 21, p = 0.022). Improved progression-free and overall survival was associated with having pretreatment peripheral blood TCR clonality below the median.

To estimate absolute template abundance from read counts, synthetic TCR analog templates were spiked into each PCR. TCRbeta CDR3 regions were amplified from genomic DNA with bias-controlled V and J gene primers using the immunoSEQ assay. Sequencing of rearranged TCRbeta segments was done at approximately 20X coverage. The original pipeline was this. Sequencing errors were corrected by clustering, and CDR3s were annotated against IMGT so that V, D and J genes could be assigned. Downstream analyses used only productive TCRbeta rearrangements and left out out-of-frame or stop-codon sequences. Clonality was calculated as one minus the Shannon entropy normalized by the log of the number of unique productive sequences. Clones differing between time points or between blood and tumor were identified using Fisher's exact test with Benjamini-Hochberg correction, with an adjusted p below 0.01 applied as the threshold. The immuneACCESS repertoire file appears here via TCRdb, limited to in-frame rearrangements. These files lack a portion of the clones; in checked studies, under half of the deficit traces to unresolved V genes, and the cause of the others is not known. The V and J calls and the clone size are those of that table, but D and trimming were determined from the DNA. The sample table shows approximately 79,000 clones, and around 93% are seen once. The ten most abundant clones make up 0.7% to 0.9% of the sample.

V and J lose 0 bases and 7 bases, and a span of 13 bases separates them. From the cysteine through the phenylalanine, the CDR3 covers 13 amino acids. Here the CDR3 DNA is all that survives: 39 bases in frame from base 1. The CDR1 and CDR2 encoded by the germline V gene (reference sequence) are GTSNPN and SVGIG. The origin of this receptor is a woman aged 80 or older with urothelial cancer. This chain joins TRBV30 to TRBJ2-7, with a tentative D gene TRBD1 over 5 matching bases. The source was PBMCs, collected around atezolizumab (anti-PD-L1) treatment. The encoded CDR3 is CAWSVQGAGEQYF. The base sequence is TGTGCCTGGAGTGTACAAGGGGCAGGGGAGCAGTACTTC.